The 15 T cell receptor beta chains reported below all come from one sample, sequenced in a study of blood T cell repertoires in COVID-19. Produced via immunoSEQ multiplex PCR; TCRdb's table is partial and in-frame only. Among 90,000 to 130,000 clones listed, more than 75% were seen once. Sequenced sample: peripheral blood. These receptors were collected from a man aged 35 to 55 with acute or convalescent COVID-19.

This chain connects TRBV2 to TRBJ1-2, with a weak D call TRBD1 (6 bases). In germline, CDR1 is SNHLY, CDR2 FYNNEI. CDR3 length: 13 residues. V lost 9 bases and J lost 4, with 15 bases in between. The CDR3 protein is CASSQGNLYGYTF. The CDR3 region has the DNA TGTGCCAGTTCACAGGGTAACCTCTATGGCTACACCTTC.

The chain uses TRBV25-1 and TRBJ1-4; the match to TRBD1 covers 8 bases. The V and J ends lost 7 bases and 5 bases, in that order; junction bases with no gene match: 6. Germline V gene lookup returns CDR1 MGHDK and CDR2 SYGVNS. This CDR3 contains 14 residues. This chain's CDR3 is CASNPDRGNEKLFF. CDR3 coding DNA: TGTGCCAGCAATCCCGACAGGGGCAATGAAAAACTGTTTTTT.

This chain joins TRBV2 and TRBJ1-6, with 8 bases matching TRBD1. CDR1 is SNHLY and CDR2 is FYNNEI in the germline V gene. Trimming cost V 6 bases and J 5 bases; bases outside gene matches: 12. The CDR3 loop spans 17 amino acids. Written as DNA, the CDR3 is TGTGCCAGCAGCGGTGTGGGCTACAGGGGGGATAATTCACCCCTCCACTTT. This encodes CASSGVGYRGDNSPLHF. Variable domain in full (rest from reference TRBV2 and TRBJ1-6): EPEVTQTPSHQVTQMGQEVILRCVPISNHLYFYWYRQILGQKVEFLVSFYNNEISEKSEIFDDQFSVERPDGSNFTLKIRSTKLEDSAMYFCASSGVGYRGDNSPLHFGNGTRLTVT.

The V and J genes are TRBV11-2 and TRBJ2-5; D is unclear. Germline lookup yields CDR1 SGHAT and CDR2 FQNNGV. The V end was cut by 2 bases, the J end by 3 bases, with 19 bases between. This CDR3 comprises 17 residues. The DNA for the CDR3 is TGTGCCAGCAGCTTATATGCAGCCGACTTAAGTAAAGAGACCCAGTACTTC. Protein product: CASSLYAADLSKETQYF.

The chain carries TRBV30 and TRBJ2-5; tentatively, D is TRBD2 (5 bases). The germline V and J ends were trimmed by 0 bases and 2 bases, with 13 bases remaining between them. This CDR3 comprises 15 residues. The germline CDR1 and CDR2 sequences are GTSNPN and SVGIG (reference sequence). Written as DNA, the CDR3 is TGTGCCTGGAGTGTTGTGGGATCGGGACAAGAGACCCAGTACTTC. This translates into CAWSVVGSGQETQYF.

This chain uses TRBV6-5 with TRBJ2-7; 8 positions agree with TRBD1. V lost 7 bases, J lost 6 bases, and 8 bases stayed unmatched. Germline CDR1 reads MNHEY; CDR2 reads SVGAGI. This CDR3 region has 13 residues. CDR3 loop: CASKRDTGGEQYF. The CDR3 DNA is TGTGCCAGCAAAAGGGACACAGGGGGCGAGCAGTACTTC.

The J gene is TRBJ2-1, the V gene TRBV27, with a possible D match to TRBD2 (5 bases). The germline V gene has CDR1 MNHEY and CDR2 SMNVEV (reference sequence). Trimming removed 8 bases from V and 7 bases from J, with 21 bases in between. There are 15 residues in the CDR3. The CDR3 region has the DNA TGTGCCAGCGCCTCTCCTTTTGCGGGTAATAATGAGCAGTTCTTC. The encoded protein is CASASPFAGNNEQFF.

The rearrangement uses TRBV7-9 and TRBJ1-1; the match to TRBD1 covers 9 bases. CDR3 length: 17 amino acids. Germline assignment: CDR1 SEHNR and CDR2 FQNEAQ (reference sequence). The junction had 10 bases not matched to a gene; V was cut back by 5 bases and J by 0 bases. The CDR3 here is CASSTLWTGDLNTEAFF. The CDR3 DNA sequence: TGTGCCAGCAGCACTTTGTGGACAGGGGACTTGAACACTGAAGCTTTCTTT.

Written as DNA, the CDR3 is TGTGCCAGCAGTGAAAGGGGACAGTTGAACACTGAAGCTTTCTTT. Translation gives CASSERGQLNTEAFF. The V gene is TRBV2, the J gene TRBJ1-1; 7 positions match TRBD1. J gave up 0 bases and V 2 bases, and 3 bases lay outside the gene matches. The germline V gene encodes CDR1 SNHLY and CDR2 FYNNEI. This CDR3 spans 15 amino acids.

This CDR3 reads CASSLWDWTYNEQFF. In DNA form, the CDR3 reads TGCGCCAGCAGCTTATGGGACTGGACCTACAATGAGCAGTTCTTC. The V call is TRBV5-1, the J call TRBJ2-1, with D possibly TRBD2 on 6 matching bases. Trimming shortened V by 2 bases and J by 2 bases, and 11 bases separated the two germline ends. The germline V gene encodes CDR1 SGHRS and CDR2 YFSETQ. The CDR3 loop spans 15 amino acids.

Only one count was recorded for this clone. The chain uses TRBV5-1 and TRBJ1-6; D is ambiguous. CDR3 length equals 16 residues. Trimming removed 0 bases at V and 6 bases at J, with 13 bases between. Germline-derived CDR1 and CDR2 are SGHRS and YFSETQ. The CDR3: CASSLGSGKSNSPLHF. CDR3 DNA: TGCGCCAGCAGCTTGGGCTCCGGGAAATCTAATTCACCCCTCCACTTT.

The rearrangement links TRBV11-2 to TRBJ2-5; 9 nucleotides match TRBD2. CDR1 and CDR2 from the germline V gene are SGHAT and FQNNGV. Trimming cost V 3 bases and J 2 bases; bases outside gene matches: 10. This CDR3 region has 17 residues. The CDR3 nucleotides are TGTGCCAGCAGCTTGGGTGGGGGTAGCGGGAGACAAGAGACCCAGTACTTC. Its protein is CASSLGGGSGRQETQYF.

The genes are TRBV20-1 and TRBJ2-1; 11 positions agree with TRBD2. CDR1 DFQATT and CDR2 SNEGSKA come from the germline V gene (reference sequence). The V and J ends lost 3 bases and 6 bases, in that order; junction bases with no gene match: 10. The CDR3 totals 16 residues. The CDR3 DNA reads as TGCAGTGCTAGTCTTTGGACTAGCGGGCTGGGCAATGAGCAGTTCTTC. As protein: CSASLWTSGLGNEQFF.

The chain is built from TRBV7-3 and TRBJ2-2; TRBD2 might be the D (6 bases). Deletions cut 6 bases from V and 6 bases from J, with 17 bases between. The CDR3 has 15 residues. The germline V gene encodes CDR1 SGHTA and CDR2 FQGTGA. The CDR3 DNA reads as TGTGCCAGCAGGTCCTCTAGCGATCCACCCGGGGAGCTGTTTTTT. This sequence encodes CASRSSSDPPGELFF.

The CDR3 protein is CASSKTGEEQYF. The CDR3 DNA sequence: TGTGCCAGCAGCAAAACAGGGGAAGAACAGTACTTC. This chain links TRBV11-2 with TRBJ2-7; 7 nucleotides agree with TRBD1. V was pared by 5 bases and J by 10 bases, with 8 bases of the junction left unmatched. From germline, CDR1 is SGHAT and CDR2 FQNNGV. The CDR3 extends over 12 amino acids. Together with reference TRBV11-2 and TRBJ2-7, the CDR3 gives the full variable domain: EAGVAQSPRYKIIEKRQSVAFWCNPISGHATLYWYQQILGQGPKLLIQFQNNGVVDDSQLPKDRFSAERLKGVDSTLKIQPAKLEDSAVYLCASSKTGEEQYFGPGTRLTVT.